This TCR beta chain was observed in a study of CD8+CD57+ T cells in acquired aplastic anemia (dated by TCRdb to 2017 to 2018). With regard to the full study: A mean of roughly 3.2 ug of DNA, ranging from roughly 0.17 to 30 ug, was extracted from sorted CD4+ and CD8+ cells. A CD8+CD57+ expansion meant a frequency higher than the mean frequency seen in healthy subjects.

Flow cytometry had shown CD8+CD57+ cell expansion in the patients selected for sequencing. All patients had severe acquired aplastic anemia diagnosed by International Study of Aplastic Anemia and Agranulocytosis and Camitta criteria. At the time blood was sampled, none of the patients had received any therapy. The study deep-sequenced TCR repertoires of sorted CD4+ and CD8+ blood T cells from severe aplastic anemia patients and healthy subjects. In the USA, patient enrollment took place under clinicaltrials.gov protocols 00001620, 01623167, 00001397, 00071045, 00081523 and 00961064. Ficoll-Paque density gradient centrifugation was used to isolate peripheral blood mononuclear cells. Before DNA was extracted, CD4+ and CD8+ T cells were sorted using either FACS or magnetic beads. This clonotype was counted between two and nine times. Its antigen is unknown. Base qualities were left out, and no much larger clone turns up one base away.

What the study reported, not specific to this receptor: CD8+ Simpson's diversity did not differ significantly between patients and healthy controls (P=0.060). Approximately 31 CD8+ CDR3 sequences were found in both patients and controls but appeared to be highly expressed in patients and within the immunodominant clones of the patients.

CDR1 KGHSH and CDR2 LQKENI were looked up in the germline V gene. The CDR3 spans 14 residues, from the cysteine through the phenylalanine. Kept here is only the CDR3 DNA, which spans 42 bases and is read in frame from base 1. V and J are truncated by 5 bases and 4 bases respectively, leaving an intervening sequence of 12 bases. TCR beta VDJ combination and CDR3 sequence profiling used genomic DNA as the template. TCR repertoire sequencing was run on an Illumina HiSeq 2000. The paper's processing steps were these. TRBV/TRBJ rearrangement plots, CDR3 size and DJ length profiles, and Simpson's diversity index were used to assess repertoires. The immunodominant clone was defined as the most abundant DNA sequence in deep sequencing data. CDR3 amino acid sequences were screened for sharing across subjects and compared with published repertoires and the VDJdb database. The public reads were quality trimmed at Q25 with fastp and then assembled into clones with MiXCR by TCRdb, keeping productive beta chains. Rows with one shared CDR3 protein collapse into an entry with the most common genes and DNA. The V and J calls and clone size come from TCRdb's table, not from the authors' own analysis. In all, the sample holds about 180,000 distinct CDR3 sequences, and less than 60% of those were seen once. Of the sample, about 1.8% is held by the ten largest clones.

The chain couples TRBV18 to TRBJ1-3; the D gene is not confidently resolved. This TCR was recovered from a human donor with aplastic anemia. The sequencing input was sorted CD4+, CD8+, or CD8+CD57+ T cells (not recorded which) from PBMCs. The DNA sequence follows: TGTGCCAGCTCAGATGCAAGAGGGGGAAACACCATATATTTT. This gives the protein CASSDARGGNTIYF.